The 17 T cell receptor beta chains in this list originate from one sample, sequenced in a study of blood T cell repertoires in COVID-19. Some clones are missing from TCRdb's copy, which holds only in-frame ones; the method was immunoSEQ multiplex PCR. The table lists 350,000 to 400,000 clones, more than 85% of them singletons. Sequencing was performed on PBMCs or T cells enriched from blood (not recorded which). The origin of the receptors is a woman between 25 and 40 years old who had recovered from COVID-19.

The CDR3 protein is CASSLPTGYSPLHF. In DNA form, the CDR3 reads TGTGCCAGCAGCCTCCCGACAGGGTATTCACCCCTCCACTTT. The rearrangement links TRBV28 to TRBJ1-6; 7 bases map to TRBD1. Per the germline V gene, CDR1 is MDHEN and CDR2 is SYDVKM. The CDR3 has 14 amino acids. V lost 6 bases and J lost 8; bases outside the gene matches: 7.

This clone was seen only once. The CDR3 protein is CASSPPTSGFYEQYF. CDR3 coding DNA: TGTGCCAGCAGCCCCCCGACTAGCGGCTTCTACGAGCAGTACTTC. The J gene is TRBJ2-7, the V gene TRBV7-9; 9 bases map to TRBD2. Per germline, CDR1 SEHNR and CDR2 FQNEAQ (reference sequence). Trimming at V came to 5 bases and at J to 3 bases, leaving 8 bases not matched to a gene. This CDR3 spans 15 amino acids. The full variable domain, its missing parts supplied by reference TRBV7-9 and TRBJ2-7, is DTGVSQNPRHKITKRGQNVTFRCDPISEHNRLYWYRQTLGQGPEFLTYFQNEAQLEKSRLLSDRFSAERPKGSFSTLEIQRTEQGDSAMYLCASSPPTSGFYEQYFGPGTRLTVT.

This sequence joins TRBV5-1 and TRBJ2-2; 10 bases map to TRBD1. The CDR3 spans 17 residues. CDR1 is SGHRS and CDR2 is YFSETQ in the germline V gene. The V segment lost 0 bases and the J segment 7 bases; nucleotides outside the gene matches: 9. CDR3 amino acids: CASSLVGRQGAIGELFF. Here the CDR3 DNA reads TGCGCCAGCAGCTTGGTGGGGCGACAGGGGGCAATCGGGGAGCTGTTTTTT.

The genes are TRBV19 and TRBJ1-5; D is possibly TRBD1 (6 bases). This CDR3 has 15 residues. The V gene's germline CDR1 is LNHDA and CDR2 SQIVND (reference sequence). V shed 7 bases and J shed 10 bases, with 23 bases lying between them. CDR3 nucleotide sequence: TGTGCCAGTATGTCTCCCGCCCAGGGGATCGAACCCCAGCATTTT. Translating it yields CASMSPAQGIEPQHF.

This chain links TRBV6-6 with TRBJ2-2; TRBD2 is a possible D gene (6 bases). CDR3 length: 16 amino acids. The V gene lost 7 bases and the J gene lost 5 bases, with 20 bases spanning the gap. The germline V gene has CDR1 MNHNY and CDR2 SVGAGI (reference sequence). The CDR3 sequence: CASTHSWASDTGELFF. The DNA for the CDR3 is TGTGCCAGCACCCACTCATGGGCTAGCGATACCGGGGAGCTGTTTTTT.

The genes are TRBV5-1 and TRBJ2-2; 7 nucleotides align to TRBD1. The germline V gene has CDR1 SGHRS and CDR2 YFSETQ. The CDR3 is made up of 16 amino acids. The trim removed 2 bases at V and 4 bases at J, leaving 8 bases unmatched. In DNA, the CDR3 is TGCGCCAGCAGCTTCCACGACAGGGCTAGCACCGGGGAGCTGTTTTTT. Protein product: CASSFHDRASTGELFF.

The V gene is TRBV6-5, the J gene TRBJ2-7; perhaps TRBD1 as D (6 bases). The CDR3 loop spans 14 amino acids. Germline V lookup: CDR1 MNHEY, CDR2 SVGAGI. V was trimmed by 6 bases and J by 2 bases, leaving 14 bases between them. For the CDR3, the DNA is TGTGCCAGCAGCCTCGACAGGAACACCTACGAGCAGTACTTC. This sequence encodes CASSLDRNTYEQYF.

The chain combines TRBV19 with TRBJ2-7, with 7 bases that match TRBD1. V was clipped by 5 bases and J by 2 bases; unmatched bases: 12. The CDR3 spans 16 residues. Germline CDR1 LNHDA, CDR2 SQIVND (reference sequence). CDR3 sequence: CASSPIPGQKTYEQYF. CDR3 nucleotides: TGTGCCAGTAGTCCGATCCCGGGACAGAAGACCTACGAGCAGTACTTC.

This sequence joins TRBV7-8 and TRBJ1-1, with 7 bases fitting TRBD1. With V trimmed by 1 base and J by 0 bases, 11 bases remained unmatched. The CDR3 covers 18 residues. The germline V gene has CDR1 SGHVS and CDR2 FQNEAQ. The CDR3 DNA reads TGTGCCAGCAGCTTAGTTGCCCAAGACAGGGTCGTGAACACTGAAGCTTTCTTT. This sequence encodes CASSLVAQDRVVNTEAFF.

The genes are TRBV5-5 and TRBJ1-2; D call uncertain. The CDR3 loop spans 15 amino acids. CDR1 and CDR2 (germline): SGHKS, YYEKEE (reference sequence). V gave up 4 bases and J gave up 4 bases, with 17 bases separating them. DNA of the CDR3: TGTGCCAGCAGCCCGGCGTACGGAGACCTCTATGGCTACACCTTC. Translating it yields CASSPAYGDLYGYTF.

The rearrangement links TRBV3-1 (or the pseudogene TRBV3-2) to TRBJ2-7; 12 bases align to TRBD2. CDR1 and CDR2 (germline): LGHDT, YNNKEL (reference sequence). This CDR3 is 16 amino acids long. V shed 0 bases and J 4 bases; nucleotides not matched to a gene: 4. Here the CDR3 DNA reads TGTGCCAGCAGCCAAGACCGGACTAGCGGGAAATACGAGCAGTACTTC. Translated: CASSQDRTSGKYEQYF.

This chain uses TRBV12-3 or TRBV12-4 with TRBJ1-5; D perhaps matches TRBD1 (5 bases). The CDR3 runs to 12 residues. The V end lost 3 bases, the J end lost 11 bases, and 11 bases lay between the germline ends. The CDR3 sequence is CASSLGGMAQHF. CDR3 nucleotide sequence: TGTGCCAGCAGTTTGGGGGGAATGGCCCAGCATTTT.

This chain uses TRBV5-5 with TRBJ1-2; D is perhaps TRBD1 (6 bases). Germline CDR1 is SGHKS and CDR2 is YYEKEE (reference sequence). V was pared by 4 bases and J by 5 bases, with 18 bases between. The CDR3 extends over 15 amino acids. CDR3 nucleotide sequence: TGTGCCAGCAGCCTCCAACTACAGGGAAATTATGGCTACACCTTC. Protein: CASSLQLQGNYGYTF.

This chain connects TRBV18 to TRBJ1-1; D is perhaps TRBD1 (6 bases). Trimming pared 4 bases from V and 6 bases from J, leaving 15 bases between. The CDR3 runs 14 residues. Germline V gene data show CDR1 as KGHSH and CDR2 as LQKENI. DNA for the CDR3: TGTGCCAGCTCACTCGGGGCGGGGGCCCCTGAAGCTTTCTTT. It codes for CASSLGAGAPEAFF.

CDR3 nucleotide sequence: TGTGCCAGCAGGACAGACAACAGTAATTCACCCCTCCACTTT. It is translated as CASRTDNSNSPLHF. V gene TRBV6-4 combines with J gene TRBJ1-6; tentatively, D is TRBD1 (5 bases). The germline V gene encodes CDR1 MRHNA and CDR2 SNTAGT. The CDR3 has 14 residues. V lost 6 bases and J 6 bases, leaving 12 bases between the germline ends.

The CDR3 sequence is CASSWETGRNTGELFF. Here the CDR3 DNA reads TGCGCCAGCAGCTGGGAAACAGGGAGGAACACCGGGGAGCTGTTTTTT. The J gene is TRBJ2-2, the V gene TRBV5-1, with TRBD1 as a possible D gene (6 bases). The CDR3 covers 16 residues. Germline V lookup: CDR1 SGHRS, CDR2 YFSETQ. Trimming took 3 bases from V and 1 from J, leaving 13 bases between them. Supplemented by reference TRBV5-1 and TRBJ2-2, the full variable domain reads KAGVTQTPRYLIKTRGQQVTLSCSPISGHRSVSWYQQTPGQGLQFLFEYFSETQRNKGNFPGRFSGRQFSNSRSEMNVSTLELGDSALYLCASSWETGRNTGELFFGEGSRLTVL.

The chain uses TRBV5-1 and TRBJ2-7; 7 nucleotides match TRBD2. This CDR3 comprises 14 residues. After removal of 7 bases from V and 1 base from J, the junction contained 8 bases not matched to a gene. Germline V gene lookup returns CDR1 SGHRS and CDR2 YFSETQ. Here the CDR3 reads CASQAWGLSYEQYF. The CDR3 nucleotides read TGCGCCAGCCAAGCTTGGGGACTATCCTACGAGCAGTACTTC.